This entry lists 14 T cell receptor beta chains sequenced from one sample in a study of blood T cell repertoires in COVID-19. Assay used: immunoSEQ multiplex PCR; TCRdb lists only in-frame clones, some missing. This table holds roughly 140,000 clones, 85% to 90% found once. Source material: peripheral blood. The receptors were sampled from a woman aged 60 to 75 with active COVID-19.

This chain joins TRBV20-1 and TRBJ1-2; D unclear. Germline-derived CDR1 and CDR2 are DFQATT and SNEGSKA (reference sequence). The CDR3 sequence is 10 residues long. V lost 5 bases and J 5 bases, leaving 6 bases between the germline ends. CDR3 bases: TGCAGTGCTCCCTCTTATGGCTACACCTTC. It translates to CSAPSYGYTF.

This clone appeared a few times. The CDR3 DNA follows: TGTGCCAGCAGCTTGGGACTAGCGGCAGCCGACGGGGAGCAGTACTTC. Its translation is CASSLGLAAADGEQYF. The gene calls are TRBV7-2 and TRBJ2-7; 11 bases are shared with TRBD2. Germline-derived CDR1 and CDR2 are SGHTA and FQGNSA. V dropped 3 bases and J dropped 7; count of bases not matched to a gene: 11. CDR3 length: 16 amino acids.

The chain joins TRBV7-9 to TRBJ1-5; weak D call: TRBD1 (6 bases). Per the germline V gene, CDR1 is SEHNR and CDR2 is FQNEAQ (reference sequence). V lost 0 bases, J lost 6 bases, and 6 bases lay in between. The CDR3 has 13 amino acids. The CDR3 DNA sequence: TGTGCCAGCAGCTTAGCGGGGGCTCAGCCCCAGCATTTT. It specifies CASSLAGAQPQHF.

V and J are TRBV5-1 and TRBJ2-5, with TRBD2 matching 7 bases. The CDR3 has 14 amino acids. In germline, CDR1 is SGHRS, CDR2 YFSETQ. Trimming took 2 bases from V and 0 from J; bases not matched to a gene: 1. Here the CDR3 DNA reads TGCGCCAGCAGCTTTGGACTAGACCAAGAGACCCAGTACTTC. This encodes CASSFGLDQETQYF.

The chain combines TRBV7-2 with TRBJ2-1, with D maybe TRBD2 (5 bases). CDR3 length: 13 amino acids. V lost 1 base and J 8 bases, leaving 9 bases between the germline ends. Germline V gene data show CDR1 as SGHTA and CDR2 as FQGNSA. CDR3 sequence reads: CASSLVSGDEQFF. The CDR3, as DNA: TGTGCCAGCAGCTTAGTATCCGGGGATGAGCAGTTCTTC.

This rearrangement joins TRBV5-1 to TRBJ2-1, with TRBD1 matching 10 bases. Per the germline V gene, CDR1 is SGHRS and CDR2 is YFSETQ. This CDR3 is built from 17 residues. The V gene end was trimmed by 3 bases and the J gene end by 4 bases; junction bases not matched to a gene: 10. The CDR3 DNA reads TGCGCCAGCAGCTCGAGCCCCGGGACAGGGGCTTACAATGAGCAGTTCTTC. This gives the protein CASSSSPGTGAYNEQFF.

CDR3 region: CASSQQQGVRYGYTF. In DNA, the CDR3 is TGTGCCAGCAGCCAACAGCAGGGGGTAAGGTATGGCTACACCTTC. This chain links TRBV4-2 with TRBJ1-2; TRBD1 matches 7 bases. This CDR3 has 15 residues. Germline CDR1 is LGHNA and CDR2 is YNFKEQ. J gave up 5 bases and V 2 bases, and 8 bases lay outside the gene matches.

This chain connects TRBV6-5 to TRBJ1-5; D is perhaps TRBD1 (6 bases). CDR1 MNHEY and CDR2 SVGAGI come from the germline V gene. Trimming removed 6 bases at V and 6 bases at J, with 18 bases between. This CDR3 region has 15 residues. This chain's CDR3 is CASSQRLTGAQPQHF. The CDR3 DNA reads TGTGCCAGCAGCCAGAGACTGACAGGTGCTCAGCCCCAGCATTTT.

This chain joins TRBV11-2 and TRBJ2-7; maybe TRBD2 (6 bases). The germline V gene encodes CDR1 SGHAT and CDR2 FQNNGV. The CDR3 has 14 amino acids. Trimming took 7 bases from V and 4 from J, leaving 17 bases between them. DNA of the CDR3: TGTGCCAGCACCGTCTCCGGGGGAGGATACGAGCAGTACTTC. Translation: CASTVSGGGYEQYF.

CDR3 amino acids: CASTRTGEGTDTQYF. Written as DNA, the CDR3 is TGCGCCAGCACCAGGACAGGGGAGGGAACAGATACGCAGTATTTT. This sequence joins TRBV5-1 and TRBJ2-3; 9 bases line up with TRBD1. Germline CDR1 and CDR2: SGHRS and YFSETQ. This CDR3 is built from 15 residues. The V gene end was trimmed by 6 bases and the J gene end by 3 bases; junction bases not matched to a gene: 8.

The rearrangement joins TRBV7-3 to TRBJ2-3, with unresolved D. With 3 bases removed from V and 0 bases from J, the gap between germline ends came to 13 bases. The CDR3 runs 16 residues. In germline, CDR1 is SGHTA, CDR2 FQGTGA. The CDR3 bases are TGTGCCAGCAGCTTGTCGGCGTCAGCGAGCACAGATACGCAGTATTTT. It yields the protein CASSLSASASTDTQYF. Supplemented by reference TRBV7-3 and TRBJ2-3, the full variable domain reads GAGVSQTPSNKVTEKGKYVELRCDPISGHTALYWYRQSLGQGPEFLIYFQGTGAADDSGLPNDRFFAVRPEGSVSTLKIQRTERGDSAVYLCASSLSASASTDTQYFGPGTRLTVL.

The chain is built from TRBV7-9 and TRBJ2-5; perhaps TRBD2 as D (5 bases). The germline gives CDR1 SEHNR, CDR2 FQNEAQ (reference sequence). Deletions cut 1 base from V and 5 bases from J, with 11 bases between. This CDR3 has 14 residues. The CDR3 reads CASSLEGRGETQYF. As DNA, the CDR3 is TGTGCCAGCAGCTTAGAGGGCCGCGGGGAGACCCAGTACTTC.

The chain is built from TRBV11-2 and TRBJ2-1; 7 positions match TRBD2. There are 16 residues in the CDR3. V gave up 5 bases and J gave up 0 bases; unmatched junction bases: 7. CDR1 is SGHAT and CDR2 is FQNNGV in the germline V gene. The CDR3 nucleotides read TGTGCCAGCAGCAAGGAATCGGGGGGCTCCTACAATGAGCAGTTCTTC. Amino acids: CASSKESGGSYNEQFF.

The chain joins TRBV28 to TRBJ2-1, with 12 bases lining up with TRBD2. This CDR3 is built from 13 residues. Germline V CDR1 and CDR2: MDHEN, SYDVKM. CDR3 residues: CATSGSIGNEQFF. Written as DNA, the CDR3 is TGTGCGACTAGCGGGAGCATTGGCAATGAGCAGTTCTTC.